This TCR beta chain was documented in a study of blood T cells in healthy people across ages. This clonotype was counted only a few times. A second PCR of roughly 7 to 11 cycles used a sample-barcoded 5' primer and a J-beta primer mix. TCRdb ran MiXCR on the 5' RACE reads and lists one entry per CDR3 protein. The table shows under 800,000 distinct CDR3 sequences, with about 21% occurring only once. The V and J ends lost 6 bases and 5 bases, in that order; junction bases with no gene match: 8. The germline gives CDR1 MNHEY, CDR2 SVGAGI. CDR3 size: 14 residues. The clonotype originates from a man aged 65 to 85 in good health. Sequencing input: blood. This chain connects TRBV6-5 to TRBJ2-5, with 8 bases fitting TRBD1. Here the CDR3 DNA reads TGTGCCAGCAGCCAGGGGGCTGTTCGGGAGACCCAGTACTTC. Amino acid sequence: CASSQGAVRETQYF.